The 29 T cell receptor beta chains reported below all come from one sample, sequenced in a study of blood T cell repertoires in COVID-19. Assay used: immunoSEQ multiplex PCR; TCRdb lists only in-frame clones, some missing. This sample carries over 250,000 clones, about 87% of them seen once, and the ten largest clones take 4%. The sequenced sample was peripheral blood. These receptors originate from a man between 60 and 70 years old who had recovered from COVID-19.

The chain uses TRBV9 and TRBJ2-7; tentative D call: TRBD2 (6 bases). Between the trimmed V and J ends, which lost 0 bases and 0 bases, there was a span of 10 bases. Germline V gene sequence: CDR1 SGDLS, CDR2 YYNGEE. The CDR3 is made up of 15 amino acids. The CDR3 nucleotides read TGTGCCAGCAGCGTAGAGGAGGGAAGCTCCTACGAGCAGTACTTC. This encodes CASSVEEGSSYEQYF.

The rearrangement uses TRBV2 and TRBJ2-2; D may be TRBD1 (5 bases). V lost 2 bases and J 1 base, leaving 8 bases between the germline ends. The CDR3 runs 15 residues. CDR1 and CDR2 from the germline V gene are SNHLY and FYNNEI. The CDR3 DNA reads TGTGCCAGCAGTGAAACTGGACAGAACACCGGGGAGCTGTTTTTT. Translating it yields CASSETGQNTGELFF.

The chain recombines TRBV9 with TRBJ1-1; 8 positions agree with TRBD1. This CDR3 region has 16 residues. With V trimmed by 2 bases and J by 5 bases, 11 bases remained unmatched. The germline V gene encodes CDR1 SGDLS and CDR2 YYNGEE. Here the CDR3 DNA reads TGTGCCAGCAGCGTCGCCTTACAGGGGGAAAGGACTGAAGCTTTCTTT. Amino acids: CASSVALQGERTEAFF.

CDR3 DNA sequence: TGTGCCGCGACGGGACACTTTGACACTGAAGCTTTCTTT. This codes for CAATGHFDTEAFF. The rearrangement uses TRBV10-3 and TRBJ1-1; tentatively, D is TRBD1 (6 bases). Germline V CDR1 and CDR2: ENHRY, SYGVKD. CDR3 size: 13 residues. The V gene lost 11 bases and the J gene lost 3 bases, with 16 bases spanning the gap.

The CDR3 DNA follows: TGCGCCAGCACGGGCAGGGCAACCTACGAGCAGTACTTC. It is translated as CASTGRATYEQYF. The V gene is TRBV5-1, the J gene TRBJ2-7; possibly TRBD1 for D (5 bases). The length of the CDR3 is 13 residues. Trimming left V 6 bases short and J 2 bases short, with 12 bases between. Germline V gives CDR1 SGHRS, CDR2 YFSETQ.

This chain joins TRBV9 and TRBJ1-5; D is uncertain. V lost 0 bases and J lost 6, with 13 bases in between. Germline CDR1 and CDR2: SGDLS and YYNGEE. This CDR3 region has 15 residues. The CDR3 nucleotides read TGTGCCAGCAGCGTAGGTGGCTCGGGAGTTCAGCCCCAGCATTTT. It translates to CASSVGGSGVQPQHF. Together with reference TRBV9 and TRBJ1-5, the CDR3 gives the full variable domain: DSGVTQTPKHLITATGQRVTLRCSPRSGDLSVYWYQQSLDQGLQFLIQYYNGEERAKGNILERFSAQQFPDLHSELNLSSLELGDSALYFCASSVGGSGVQPQHFGDGTRLSIL.

CDR3 DNA sequence: TGCGCCAGCAGGTTGGGGACAGCCACAGATACGCAGTATTTT. The encoded protein is CASRLGTATDTQYF. The chain uses TRBV10-1 and TRBJ2-3; TRBD1 aligns across 7 bases. The CDR3 totals 14 residues. Germline CDR1 WNHNN, CDR2 SYGVQD (reference sequence). With 6 bases clipped from V and 2 bases from J, the junction kept 5 bases outside the gene matches.

This clone was counted once. The rearrangement uses TRBV6-5 and TRBJ1-2; 8 bases agree with TRBD1. The junction had 3 bases not matched to a gene; V was cut back by 2 bases and J by 7 bases. This CDR3 is 13 amino acids long. The germline V gene has CDR1 MNHEY and CDR2 SVGAGI. CDR3: CASSYQTGVGYTF. DNA for the CDR3: TGTGCCAGCAGTTACCAGACAGGGGTTGGCTACACCTTC.

V usage is TRBV11-2 and J usage is TRBJ2-3; 8 nucleotides match TRBD2. Germline V lookup: CDR1 SGHAT, CDR2 FQNNGV. This CDR3 has 16 residues. The ends lost 5 bases at V and 0 bases at J; junction bases unmatched: 7. CDR3 amino acids: CASSPLAGLSTDTQYF. CDR3 coding DNA: TGTGCCAGCAGCCCCCTAGCGGGCCTGAGCACAGATACGCAGTATTTT.

There are a few counts of this clone. This rearrangement joins TRBV9 to TRBJ1-1; 8 nucleotides line up with TRBD1. Germline V lookup: CDR1 SGDLS, CDR2 YYNGEE. The V gene end was trimmed by 4 bases and the J gene end by 5 bases; junction bases not matched to a gene: 7. The CDR3 sequence is 14 residues long. The CDR3 DNA follows: TGTGCCAGCAGCTCGGGGACAGGTGCGACTGAAGCTTTCTTT. Protein sequence: CASSSGTGATEAFF.

The chain combines TRBV6-1 with TRBJ2-7; maybe TRBD1 (6 bases). CDR3 length equals 15 residues. The V end lost 3 bases, the J end lost 4 bases, and 16 bases lay between the germline ends. Germline V gives CDR1 MNHNS, CDR2 SASEGT. The CDR3 protein is CASSDFVNRAYEQYF. The CDR3 bases are TGTGCCAGCAGTGATTTCGTAAACAGGGCTTACGAGCAGTACTTC.

The rearrangement links TRBV6-4 to TRBJ1-2, with D possibly matching TRBD1 (6 bases). V was pared by 5 bases and J by 4 bases, with 14 bases between. The CDR3 is 14 residues long. The V gene's germline CDR1 is MRHNA and CDR2 SNTAGT. CDR3 region: CASSRQATGYGYTF. In nucleotides, the CDR3 is TGTGCCAGCAGTCGACAGGCGACGGGCTATGGCTACACCTTC.

V is TRBV20-1 and J is TRBJ2-7, with no clear D. Germline values: CDR1 DFQATT, CDR2 SNEGSKA (reference sequence). V was trimmed by 3 bases and J by 9 bases, leaving 12 bases between them. This CDR3 comprises 11 residues. The CDR3 DNA sequence: TGCAGTGCTAGGGAACGGTCGGGGCAGTACTTC. Its translation is CSARERSGQYF.

The chain employs TRBV27 and TRBJ2-1, with D tentatively TRBD1 (6 bases). The CDR3 sequence is 14 residues long. Trimming removed 6 bases at V and 5 bases at J, with 14 bases between. Germline values: CDR1 MNHEY, CDR2 SMNVEV (reference sequence). CDR3 bases: TGTGCCAGCAGCATCTCAGGGGATCACAATGAGCAGTTCTTC. Translating it yields CASSISGDHNEQFF.

This chain joins TRBV18 and TRBJ2-7; D possibly corresponds to TRBD2 (6 bases). The ends were cut back, 6 bases at V and 2 bases at J, with 14 bases in the middle. Germline-derived CDR1 and CDR2 are KGHSH and LQKENI. The CDR3 consists of 14 residues. CDR3 nucleotides: TGTGCCAGCTCCAAAGGCGGGGTAACCTACGAGCAGTACTTC. This gives the protein CASSKGGVTYEQYF. Complete variable domain (other parts from reference TRBV18 and TRBJ2-7): NAGVMQNPRHLVRRRGQEARLRCSPMKGHSHVYWYRQLPEEGLKFMVYLQKENIIDESGMPKERFSAEFPKEGPSILRIQQVVRGDSAAYFCASSKGGVTYEQYFGPGTRLTVT.

Only one count was recorded for this clone. This rearrangement joins TRBV9 to TRBJ2-7; D possibly corresponds to TRBD1 (6 bases). The germline V and J ends were trimmed by 7 bases and 4 bases, with 21 bases remaining between them. CDR1 SGDLS and CDR2 YYNGEE come from the germline V gene. This CDR3 is built from 15 residues. In DNA form, the CDR3 reads TGTGCCAGCGGATTGGGCAGGGGAGCCGATTACGAGCAGTACTTC. It translates to CASGLGRGADYEQYF. The variable domain in full, with the rest retrieved from reference TRBV9 and TRBJ2-7, is DSGVTQTPKHLITATGQRVTLRCSPRSGDLSVYWYQQSLDQGLQFLIQYYNGEERAKGNILERFSAQQFPDLHSELNLSSLELGDSALYFCASGLGRGADYEQYFGPGTRLTVT.

The chain combines TRBV11-3 with TRBJ2-2; TRBD1 might be the D (6 bases). Trimming stripped 3 bases from V and 6 bases from J, with 11 bases between. The CDR3 totals 14 residues. Germline CDR1 SGHNT, CDR2 YENEEA. This CDR3 is CASSLREGAGELFF. The CDR3 DNA sequence: TGTGCCAGCAGCTTGCGCGAGGGGGCCGGGGAGCTGTTTTTT. Full variable domain (outside the CDR3, taken from reference TRBV11-3 and TRBJ2-2): EAGVVQSPRYKIIEKKQPVAFWCNPISGHNTLYWYLQNLGQGPELLIRYENEEAVDDSQLPKDRFSAERLKGVDSTLKIQPAELGDSAVYLCASSLREGAGELFFGEGSRLTVL.

The genes are TRBV11-2 and TRBJ1-4, with 9 bases that match TRBD1. The CDR3 spans 14 residues. CDR1 SGHAT and CDR2 FQNNGV come from the germline V gene. V shed 6 bases and J 8 bases; nucleotides not matched to a gene: 7. CDR3 DNA sequence: TGTGCCAGCAGATTACAGGGGGCCGGGGAAAAACTGTTTTTT. The encoded protein is CASRLQGAGEKLFF. The full variable domain, completed using reference TRBV11-2 and TRBJ1-4, is EAGVAQSPRYKIIEKRQSVAFWCNPISGHATLYWYQQILGQGPKLLIQFQNNGVVDDSQLPKDRFSAERLKGVDSTLKIQPAKLEDSAVYLCASRLQGAGEKLFFGSGTQLSVL.

The chain links TRBV5-6 to TRBJ2-1; the match to TRBD2 covers 8 bases. CDR1 and CDR2 from the germline V gene are SGHDT and YYEEEE. The CDR3 has 18 amino acids. The trim removed 6 bases at V and 4 bases at J, leaving 18 bases unmatched. CDR3 in amino acids: CASTPLGISGAFYNEQFF. The CDR3 DNA sequence: TGTGCCAGCACGCCCTTAGGCATTAGCGGGGCCTTTTACAATGAGCAGTTCTTC.

This chain uses TRBV4-1 with TRBJ2-7, with a tentative D call TRBD2 (5 bases). This CDR3 has 16 residues. Germline V gives CDR1 MGHRA, CDR2 YSYEKL. The ends were cut back, 0 bases at V and 1 base at J, with 13 bases in the middle. DNA for the CDR3: TGCGCCAGCAGCCAAGATAGATTACTAGTTTCCTACGAGCAGTACTTC. It is translated as CASSQDRLLVSYEQYF.

The chain links TRBV9 to TRBJ2-7; 7 bases align to TRBD1. Per the germline V gene, CDR1 is SGDLS and CDR2 is YYNGEE. Trimming removed 0 bases from V and 1 base from J; junction bases left unmatched: 4. The CDR3 loop spans 15 amino acids. The CDR3 sequence: CASSVGGTVSYEQYF. The CDR3 region has the DNA TGTGCCAGCAGCGTAGGGGGGACAGTTTCCTACGAGCAGTACTTC.

The chain has TRBV5-1 and TRBJ2-6; D gene ambiguous. Trimming left V 4 bases short and J 0 bases short, with 14 bases between. The CDR3 sequence is 17 residues long. Germline V gives CDR1 SGHRS, CDR2 YFSETQ. The CDR3 DNA reads as TGCGCCAGCAGCCCACGATGGAGCAACTCTGGGGCCAACGTCCTGACTTTC. It codes for CASSPRWSNSGANVLTF.

The chain carries TRBV27 and TRBJ2-3; TRBD2 aligns across 8 bases. The CDR3 is 16 amino acids. With V trimmed by 5 bases and J by 7 bases, 14 bases remained unmatched. Germline loops: CDR1 MNHEY, CDR2 SMNVEV (reference sequence). The CDR3 here is CASSIPGTGGQNTQYF. The CDR3 DNA follows: TGTGCCAGCAGTATCCCGGGGACGGGGGGGCAGAATACGCAGTATTTT.

The J gene is TRBJ2-5, the V gene TRBV6-6; 8 bases fit TRBD2. This CDR3 is built from 13 residues. V trimming: 6 bases; J trimming: 4 bases; junction bases outside the gene matches: 4. The V gene's germline CDR1 is MNHNY and CDR2 SVGAGI (reference sequence). CDR3 DNA: TGTGCCAGCAGACGGGGGGGCGGAGAGACCCAGTACTTC. Translation gives CASRRGGGETQYF.

The CDR3 DNA sequence: TGTGCCAGCAGCTTAGCGCGAGCGGGGGCCGCGGTCGAGCAGTACTTC. Residues: CASSLARAGAAVEQYF. The chain recombines TRBV7-2 with TRBJ2-7; 8 bases line up with TRBD2. Germline V CDR1 and CDR2: SGHTA, FQGNSA. The CDR3 is made up of 16 amino acids. Trimming cost V 0 bases and J 6 bases; bases outside gene matches: 10.

This clone was counted a few times. The rearrangement uses TRBV5-1 and TRBJ2-7, with 12 bases aligning to TRBD1. V lost 3 bases, J lost 8 bases, and 3 bases stayed unmatched. The germline V gene encodes CDR1 SGHRS and CDR2 YFSETQ. The length of the CDR3 is 13 residues. CDR3 amino acids: CASSSGQGAKQYF. Here the CDR3 DNA reads TGCGCCAGCAGCTCGGGACAGGGGGCTAAGCAGTACTTC. The full variable domain, rest sourced from reference TRBV5-1 and TRBJ2-7, is KAGVTQTPRYLIKTRGQQVTLSCSPISGHRSVSWYQQTPGQGLQFLFEYFSETQRNKGNFPGRFSGRQFSNSRSEMNVSTLELGDSALYLCASSSGQGAKQYFGPGTRLTVT.

The chain recombines TRBV6-5 with TRBJ1-6; 9 nucleotides align to TRBD1. After removal of 2 bases from V and 16 bases from J, the junction contained 12 bases not matched to a gene. Germline CDR1 is MNHEY and CDR2 is SVGAGI. The CDR3 consists of 15 residues. The CDR3 reads CASSYDRDRAAQLHF. The CDR3 DNA is TGTGCCAGCAGTTACGACCGGGACAGGGCCGCTCAACTCCACTTT.

In this sample, this clone turned up a few times. The rearrangement uses TRBV6-5 and TRBJ1-6, with D unclear. V lost 3 bases to trimming and J lost 7 bases, with 13 bases between them. Germline CDR1 MNHEY, CDR2 SVGAGI. This CDR3 contains 15 residues. CDR3 protein: CASSYTPGGNSPLHF. CDR3 nucleotides: TGTGCCAGCAGTTATACCCCAGGTGGGAATTCACCCCTCCACTTT.

Only one count was recorded for this clone. The CDR3 is CASSLGTGRSQGAFF. In DNA, the CDR3 is TGTGCCAGCAGCCTTGGGACAGGGAGATCGCAGGGAGCTTTCTTT. V gene TRBV7-3 combines with J gene TRBJ1-1; 9 nucleotides line up with TRBD1. J was trimmed by 10 bases and V by 5 bases; bases with no gene match: 14. The CDR3 consists of 15 residues. Per the germline V gene, CDR1 is SGHTA and CDR2 is FQGTGA.